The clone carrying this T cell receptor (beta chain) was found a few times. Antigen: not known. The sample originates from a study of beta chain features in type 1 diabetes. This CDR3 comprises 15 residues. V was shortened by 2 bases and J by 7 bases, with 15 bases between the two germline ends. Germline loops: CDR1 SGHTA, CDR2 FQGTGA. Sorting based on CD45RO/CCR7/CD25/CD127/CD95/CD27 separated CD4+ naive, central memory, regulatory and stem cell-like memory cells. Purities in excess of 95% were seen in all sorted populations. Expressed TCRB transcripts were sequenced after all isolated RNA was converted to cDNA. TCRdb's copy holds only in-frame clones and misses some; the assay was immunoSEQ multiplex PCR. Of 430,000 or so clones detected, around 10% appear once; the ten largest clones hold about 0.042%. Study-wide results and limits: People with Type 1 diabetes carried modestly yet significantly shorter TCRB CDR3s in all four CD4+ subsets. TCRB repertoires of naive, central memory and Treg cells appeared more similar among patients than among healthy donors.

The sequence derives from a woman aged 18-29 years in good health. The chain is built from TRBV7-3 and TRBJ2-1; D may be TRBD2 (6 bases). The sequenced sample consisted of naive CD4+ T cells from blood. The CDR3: CASSLGSGGSNEQFF. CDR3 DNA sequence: TGTGCCAGCAGCTTAGGTTCTGGGGGGTCGAATGAGCAGTTCTTC.